Below are 12 T cell receptor beta chains sequenced from a single sample in a study of cytomegalovirus exposure and HLA in healthy donors. The PCR made use of 60 Vbeta and 13 Jbeta primers. Assay: immunoSEQ multiplex PCR; the TCRdb copy retains only in-frame clones and omits some. The table includes some 210,000 clones, about 90% detected once. Sample: PBMCs. These receptor sequences come from a man aged 25 to 40 in good health and CMV-seronegative.

This clone was seen a handful of times. This chain's CDR3 is CASRSGTMHTGELFF. CDR3 in DNA: TGTGCCTCCCGTTCAGGGACTATGCACACCGGGGAGCTGTTTTTT. The rearrangement links TRBV6-1 to TRBJ2-2, with TRBD2 matching over 7 bases. There are 15 residues in the CDR3. Germline assignment: CDR1 MNHNS and CDR2 SASEGT. The V gene end was trimmed by 11 bases and the J gene end by 3 bases; junction bases not matched to a gene: 12.

The chain joins TRBV27 to TRBJ2-2, with D possibly TRBD2 on 7 matching bases. The germline V gene encodes CDR1 MNHEY and CDR2 SMNVEV (reference sequence). The V gene lost 3 bases and the J gene lost 6 bases, with 23 bases spanning the gap. This CDR3 is 18 amino acids long. CDR3: CASSFGTGGGASAGELFF. The CDR3 DNA reads TGTGCCAGCAGTTTTGGAACAGGTGGGGGGGCATCAGCCGGGGAGCTGTTTTTT.

This clone was picked up one time. One end of the junction is discordant with germline, which a read error may explain. This chain uses TRBV7-9 with TRBJ2-1; D is ambiguous. The CDR3 contains 11 residues. The germline V gene encodes CDR1 SEHNR and CDR2 FQNEAQ (reference sequence). The CDR3 is CSSSPGNEQFF. CDR3 DNA sequence: TGTTCCAGCAGCCCCGGGAATGAGCAGTTCTTC.

This clone is a singleton in its sample. The chain employs TRBV4-2 and TRBJ1-5; TRBD1 aligns across 8 bases. The CDR3 has 18 residues. Per germline, CDR1 LGHNA and CDR2 YNFKEQ. J gave up 0 bases and V 3 bases, and 10 bases lay outside the gene matches. CDR3 sequence (DNA): TGTGCCAGCAGCCACCCCACAGGGGGATCTTCTAGCAATCAGCCCCAGCATTTT. Protein product: CASSHPTGGSSSNQPQHF.

The rearrangement uses TRBV15 and TRBJ2-7; weak D call: TRBD1 (6 bases). V dropped 3 bases and J dropped 2 bases, with 11 bases sitting between them. CDR3 length: 14 residues. From germline, CDR1 is LNHNV and CDR2 YYDKDF (reference sequence). CDR3 in amino acids: CATSSRDTTYEQYF. The CDR3 DNA is TGTGCCACCAGCAGCCGGGACACCACCTACGAGCAGTACTTC.

This clone has just a few counts. The rearrangement links TRBV2 to TRBJ1-6, with D uncertain. Germline CDR1 SNHLY, CDR2 FYNNEI. V lost 3 bases, J lost 0 bases, and 9 bases lay in between. The CDR3 sequence is 16 residues long. The CDR3 here is CASSERVSSYNSPLHF. The CDR3 DNA is TGTGCCAGCAGTGAGAGGGTTTCCTCCTATAATTCACCCCTCCACTTT.

The chain has TRBV28 and TRBJ1-5; D ambiguous. The germline V gene encodes CDR1 MDHEN and CDR2 SYDVKM. Trimming cost V 8 bases and J 6 bases, with 20 bases left between them. This CDR3 comprises 15 residues. The CDR3 nucleotides are TGTGCCAGCTACGAATTACGAGGGAGGCGTCAGCCCCAGCATTTT. Translation: CASYELRGRRQPQHF.

In DNA form, the CDR3 reads TGTGCCAGCACCACAAGACTAGCGGGTTACAATGAGCAGTTCTTC. This sequence encodes CASTTRLAGYNEQFF. The chain has TRBV27 and TRBJ2-1; TRBD2 matches at 10 bases. V shed 7 bases and J 4 bases; nucleotides not matched to a gene: 7. CDR1 is MNHEY and CDR2 is SMNVEV in the germline V gene (reference sequence). This CDR3 has 15 amino acids.

The V and J genes are TRBV5-1 and TRBJ2-7; 9 bases agree with TRBD1. The CDR3 consists of 14 residues. Looked up from germline, CDR1 is SGHRS and CDR2 is YFSETQ. V lost 2 bases, J lost 6 bases, and 6 bases stayed unmatched. The CDR3 nucleotides are TGCGCCAGCAGCTTAAGGACAGGGGCTTCCGAGCAGTACTTC. This gives the protein CASSLRTGASEQYF.

For the CDR3, the DNA is TGTGCCAGCAGTTTATCGGGCAGGGGATGGGAGACCCAGTACTTC. Its protein is CASSLSGRGWETQYF. The chain employs TRBV28 and TRBJ2-5; a weak D match, TRBD1 (6 bases). Trimming shortened V by 1 base and J by 5 bases, and 14 bases separated the two germline ends. CDR3 length: 15 residues. Germline values: CDR1 MDHEN, CDR2 SYDVKM. The full variable domain, completed using reference TRBV28 and TRBJ2-5, is DVKVTQSSRYLVKRTGEKVFLECVQDMDHENMFWYRQDPGLGLRLIYFSYDVKMKEKGDIPEGYSVSREKKERFSLILESASTNQTSMYLCASSLSGRGWETQYFGPGTRLLVL.

The sample holds a few counts of this clone. This chain connects TRBV11-2 to TRBJ1-1; the D is unclear. Trimming removed 5 bases at V and 8 bases at J, with 12 bases between. The germline gives CDR1 SGHAT, CDR2 FQNNGV. The CDR3 has 12 residues. This chain's CDR3 is CASSLSGWEAFF. The DNA of the CDR3 is TGTGCCAGCAGCCTCAGCGGGTGGGAAGCTTTCTTT.

The rearrangement links TRBV6-1 to TRBJ1-2; D may be TRBD1 (6 bases). V was pared by 7 bases and J by 7 bases, with 16 bases between. CDR1 MNHNS and CDR2 SASEGT come from the germline V gene. The CDR3 is made up of 13 amino acids. Written as DNA, the CDR3 is TGTGCCAGCACCCATCAGGGGATCGGTGGCTACACCTTC. It yields the protein CASTHQGIGGYTF.